Listed below are T cell receptor beta chains from one sample, sequenced in a study of shared clonotypes between healthy human individuals. Assay: immunoSEQ multiplex PCR; the TCRdb copy retains only in-frame clones and omits some. Of over 850,000 clones in the sample, approximately 80% were seen once. The sample was memory CD4+ T cells from PBMCs. These TCRs come from a man in his late teens or twenties in good health. Some clones in this sample may be carry-over from other donors' samples. The CDR3 runs from the conserved cysteine through the conserved F or W. The order of the fields is CDR3 DNA, CDR3 protein, D gene, clone size, J gene, V gene. D genes are given only for firm matches. For some rows the clone size is stated as once, few or many, or as a class when expanded; others skip it.

TGTGCCAGCAGTCTAACAGGGGGCGCGACGAATCAGCCCCAGCATTTT,CASSLTGGATNQPQHF,TRBD1,.,TRBJ1-5,TRBV27
TGTGCCAGCAGGAGCCCCACTAGGGCGGGAGAGCAGTTCTTC,CASRSPTRAGEQFF,.,.,TRBJ2-1,TRBV5-6
TGTGCCAGCAGTTTAGGGGGGGTGAACACTGAAGCTTTCTTT,CASSLGGVNTEAFF,.,.,TRBJ1-1,TRBV28
TGTGCCAGCAGCTTGCGGAATAGATCCCCCCGGGAGCAGTACTTC,CASSLRNRSPREQYF,.,.,TRBJ2-7,TRBV5-6
TGTGCCAGCAGACCCAGCGGAAGCTCCTACAATGAGCAGTTCTTC,CASRPSGSSYNEQFF,.,.,TRBJ2-1,TRBV7-3
TGTGCCAGCTCACCACGAGCGGAAAACACAGATACGCAGTATTTT,CASSPRAENTDTQYF,.,.,TRBJ2-3,TRBV18
TGTGCCAGCAGCCGGAGGGCTAGCGGGACCGGGGAGCTGTTTTTT,CASSRRASGTGELFF,TRBD2,once,TRBJ2-2,TRBV11-3
TGTGCCACCTTACGACAGGGTTCCGGGGAGCTGTTTTTT,CATLRQGSGELFF,TRBD1,.,TRBJ2-2,TRBV2
TGTGCCAGCAGCTTGACAGGGCCCTCTGGAAACACCATATATTTT,CASSLTGPSGNTIYF,.,once,TRBJ1-3,TRBV5-6
TGTGCCAGCAGTGAGGGGACAGGTAACTACGAGCAGTACTTC,CASSEGTGNYEQYF,TRBD1,.,TRBJ2-7,TRBV2
TGTGCCAGCAGTTTAAACCAGGGGAACTATGGCTACACCTTC,CASSLNQGNYGYTF,.,.,TRBJ1-2,TRBV28
TGCGCCAGCAGCGTTGGGTTTGGGGAAAAACTGTTTTTT,CASSVGFGEKLFF,.,.,TRBJ1-4,TRBV5-1
TGTGCCAGCAGTTACCAGGGGACCTATGGCTACACCTTC,CASSYQGTYGYTF,.,.,TRBJ1-2,TRBV6-5
TGTGCCAGCAGTCGAGCTGAGGCCAAAAACATTCAGTACTTC,CASSRAEAKNIQYF,.,.,TRBJ2-4,TRBV7-9
TGTGCCAGCAGCCGTGGTGGGGTGAACACTGAAGCTTTCTTT,CASSRGGVNTEAFF,.,.,TRBJ1-1,TRBV6-5